A single sample gave rise to the 26 T cell receptor beta chains below, sequenced in a study of regulatory T cells in long-lasting Graves disease. The TCR beta library used iRepertoire HTBI primers with Arm-PCR amplification of CDR3. TCRdb re-called the multiplex PCR reads through MiXCR, storing one row per CDR3 protein. This sample has about 500,000 distinct CDR3 sequences; more than 10% occur once, and the top ten carry approximately 9%. Time point in this sample: newly diagnosed GD, antithyroid drugs for less than 3 months. PBMCs were the source of the RNA used for TCR sequencing. These records were also assigned to another study, of T cells in Graves' hyperthyroidism and ophthalmopathy.

The source was peripheral blood mononuclear cells (PBMCs), collected at new diagnosis, from a patient treated with antithyroid drugs. The receptors come from a woman in her 30s with Graves disease.

This clonotype was counted ten times or more. The chain carries TRBV5-6 and TRBJ2-5, with 7 bases fitting TRBD1. The germline gives CDR1 SGHDT, CDR2 YYEEEE. The J segment lost 5 bases and the V segment lost 2 bases, leaving 9 bases of the junction unmatched. The CDR3 length is 15 residues. CDR3 in DNA: TGTGCCAGCAGCTTATACCCGGACAGGTCCGAGACCCAGTACTTC. This codes for CASSLYPDRSETQYF.

The rearrangement links TRBV7-9 to TRBJ2-1; D may match TRBD1 or TRBD2 (6 bases each). The germline V and J ends were trimmed by 7 bases and 8 bases, with 15 bases remaining between them. The CDR3 contains 13 residues. Germline V gene sequence: CDR1 SEHNR, CDR2 FQNEAQ (reference sequence). Here the CDR3 reads CASNGGAGYEQFF. The DNA of the CDR3 is TGTGCCAGCAACGGGGGCGCGGGGTATGAGCAGTTCTTC.

This clonotype was found many times. The genes are TRBV19 and TRBJ2-5; 8 nucleotides align to TRBD2. Unmatched junction bases numbered 9, after V lost 4 bases and J lost 5 bases. Germline lookup yields CDR1 LNHDA and CDR2 SQIVND (reference sequence). CDR3 length: 15 amino acids. In nucleotides, the CDR3 is TGTGCCAGTAGTACTACAGCGGGAGCATGGGAGACCCAGTACTTC. It translates to CASSTTAGAWETQYF.

The CDR3 sequence: CASSWDQLSHNEQFF. In DNA, the CDR3 is TGTGCCAGCAGCTGGGACCAACTATCCCACAATGAGCAGTTCTTC. The chain carries TRBV5-4 and TRBJ2-1; D possibly matches TRBD1 or TRBD2 (5 bases each). The V gene's germline CDR1 is SGHNT and CDR2 YYREEE (reference sequence). The CDR3 covers 15 residues. Trimming pared 3 bases from V and 5 bases from J, leaving 15 bases between.

The rearrangement uses TRBV6-1 and TRBJ2-3; D possibly corresponds to TRBD1 (5 bases). The V end was cut by 7 bases, the J end by 5 bases, with 10 bases between. This CDR3 is 12 amino acids long. From germline, CDR1 is MNHNS and CDR2 SASEGT. DNA of the CDR3: TGTGCCAGCACTCGTACAGGAGATACGCAGTATTTT. Its translation is CASTRTGDTQYF.

This clonotype was counted ten times or more. The V and J genes are TRBV11-2 and TRBJ2-5, with 8 bases identical to TRBD1. This CDR3 contains 13 residues. The V gene's germline CDR1 is SGHAT and CDR2 FQNNGV. V was pared by 8 bases and J by 2 bases, with 4 bases of the junction left unmatched. The CDR3 coding sequence is TGTGCCAGCCGCGGACAGGGTCAAGAGACCCAGTACTTC. Amino acid sequence: CASRGQGQETQYF.

This clonotype was observed many times. V usage is TRBV6-1 and J usage is TRBJ2-3; a possible D gene is TRBD1 (6 bases). Germline V gene data show CDR1 as MNHNS and CDR2 as SASEGT. V dropped 6 bases and J dropped 0 bases, with 19 bases sitting between them. The CDR3 totals 17 residues. The CDR3 loop reads CASRDSQPLPSTDTQYF. The CDR3 nucleotides read TGTGCCAGCAGGGACAGTCAACCGCTTCCTAGCACAGATACGCAGTATTTT.

This clonotype occurred many times. The chain recombines TRBV7-9 with TRBJ1-1; TRBD1 matches at 8 bases. Germline CDR1 is SEHNR and CDR2 is FQNEAQ (reference sequence). This CDR3 contains 19 residues. The trim removed 7 bases at V and 1 base at J, leaving 20 bases unmatched. As DNA, the CDR3 is TGTGCCAGCACCGAATATACCTTCAGGGGGCCCGGACGGAACACTGAAGCTTTCTTT. Residues: CASTEYTFRGPGRNTEAFF. Looking up the rest from reference TRBV7-9 and TRBJ1-1 gives the full variable domain: DTGVSQNPRHKITKRGQNVTFRCDPISEHNRLYWYRQTLGQGPEFLTYFQNEAQLEKSRLLSDRFSAERPKGSFSTLEIQRTEQGDSAMYLCASTEYTFRGPGRNTEAFFGQGTRLTVV.

This clonotype was recorded many times. The rearrangement links TRBV11-3 to TRBJ2-7; possibly TRBD2 for D (5 bases). V lost 8 bases to trimming and J lost 3 bases, with 14 bases between them. This CDR3 has 13 residues. CDR1 and CDR2 (germline): SGHNT, YENEEA. The chain's CDR3 is CASRGDADYEQYF. CDR3 nucleotides: TGTGCCAGCCGGGGAGACGCGGACTACGAGCAGTACTTC.

There are many counts of this clonotype. CDR3 bases: TGTGCCAGCAGCCAAGATCAGACGAACACCGGGGAGCTGTTTTTT. This sequence encodes CASSQDQTNTGELFF. The chain joins TRBV14 to TRBJ2-2; D gene uncertain. CDR1 is SGHDN and CDR2 is FVKESK in the germline V gene. The CDR3 runs 15 residues. V was trimmed by 0 bases and J by 0 bases, leaving 5 bases between them.

The chain couples TRBV7-9 to TRBJ2-5, with D unresolved. This CDR3 has 15 residues. Germline loops: CDR1 SEHNR, CDR2 FQNEAQ (reference sequence). The V gene lost 4 bases and the J gene lost 5 bases, with 17 bases spanning the gap. This CDR3 reads CASSSLVARRETQYF. As DNA, the CDR3 is TGTGCCAGCAGCTCGCTAGTGGCGAGGCGGGAGACCCAGTACTTC.

In this sample, this clonotype turned up many times. The V call is TRBV6-1, the J call TRBJ1-1, with 9 nucleotides matching TRBD1. The germline CDR1 and CDR2 sequences are MNHNS and SASEGT. The CDR3 contains 17 residues. V lost 6 bases and J lost 2; bases outside the gene matches: 13. CDR3 in amino acids: CASSPYGTGRANTEAFF. Here the CDR3 DNA reads TGTGCCAGCAGCCCTTATGGGACAGGGAGGGCAAACACTGAAGCTTTCTTT.

For this clonotype: This may be a read error: a much more frequent sequence differs by one nucleotide. V usage is TRBV11-1 and J usage is TRBJ1-4, with TRBD1 identical over 7 bases. The CDR3 length is 15 residues. Germline CDR1 and CDR2: SGHAT and FQDESV (reference sequence). The V segment lost 5 bases and the J segment 0 bases; nucleotides outside the gene matches: 3. The CDR3 sequence: CASSDRAATNEKLFF. CDR3 in DNA: TGTGCCAGCAGCGACAGGGCTGCAACTAATGAAAAACTGTTTTTT.

This clonotype was detected ten times or more. This CDR3 is CASSYLRGDNEQFF. In DNA form, the CDR3 reads TGTGCCAGCAGTTACCTCCGCGGGGACAATGAGCAGTTCTTC. This sequence joins TRBV6-5 and TRBJ2-1; weak D call: TRBD2 (6 bases). Trimming took 2 bases from V and 5 from J, leaving 10 bases between them. This CDR3 comprises 14 residues. Germline V gene lookup returns CDR1 MNHEY and CDR2 SVGAGI.

This clonotype showed up many times. This chain uses TRBV5-5 with TRBJ2-7, with 9 bases lining up with TRBD2. CDR3 length equals 15 residues. The germline V gene encodes CDR1 SGHKS and CDR2 YYEKEE (reference sequence). Germline trimming cut 5 bases from V and 3 bases from J; bases unmatched to any gene: 9. The CDR3 loop is CASRAQLAGLYEQYF. In nucleotides, the CDR3 is TGTGCCAGCAGGGCCCAACTAGCGGGCCTCTACGAGCAGTACTTC.

This clonotype was seen ten or more times. The chain recombines TRBV10-3 with TRBJ2-5; TRBD1 matches at 7 bases. The V gene's germline CDR1 is ENHRY and CDR2 SYGVKD. V gave up 10 bases and J gave up 1 base; unmatched junction bases: 6. CDR3 size: 13 residues. In nucleotides, the CDR3 is TGTGCCAGCGCCCGGGACAGCCAAGAGACCCAGTACTTC. This encodes CASARDSQETQYF.

V and J are TRBV24-1 and TRBJ1-5, with 10 bases that match TRBD1. There are 15 residues in the CDR3. Germline V CDR1 and CDR2: KGHDR, SFDVKD. V trimming: 6 bases; J trimming: 5 bases; junction bases outside the gene matches: 6. The CDR3 region has the DNA TGTGCCACCAGTCCGGGACAGGGGCTCGATCAGCCCCAGCATTTT. Protein: CATSPGQGLDQPQHF.

This clonotype showed up many times. The CDR3 sequence: CASSLDLVGGTQYF. The CDR3, as DNA: TGTGCCAGCAGCTTAGACCTCGTCGGGGGGACCCAGTACTTC. The chain recombines TRBV7-8 with TRBJ2-5, with a weak D call TRBD2 (6 bases). The ends were cut back, 1 base at V and 7 bases at J, with 13 bases in the middle. The CDR3 covers 14 residues. CDR1 is SGHVS, CDR2 FQNEAQ, per germline.

In this sample, this clonotype turned up a few times. The chain is built from TRBV20-1 and TRBJ1-6; perhaps TRBD1 as D (6 bases). Trimming took 5 bases from V and 9 from J, leaving 14 bases between them. The CDR3 length is 13 residues. Germline V gene lookup returns CDR1 DFQATT and CDR2 SNEGSKA (reference sequence). The CDR3 coding sequence is TGCAGTGCTGGTCCCAGGGGTGCTTCACCCCTCCACTTT. This encodes CSAGPRGASPLHF.

This clonotype occurred a few times. The V gene is TRBV7-2, the J gene TRBJ1-6; unclear D gene. Per germline, CDR1 SGHTA and CDR2 FQGNSA. Trimming shortened V by 1 base and J by 2 bases, and 9 bases separated the two germline ends. The CDR3 spans 16 residues. DNA of the CDR3: TGTGCCAGCAGCTTAGAGAGGACCGCCTATAATTCACCCCTCCACTTT. It encodes CASSLERTAYNSPLHF. Full variable domain (remainder filled in from reference TRBV7-2 and TRBJ1-6): GAGVSQSPSNKVTEKGKDVELRCDPISGHTALYWYRQSLGQGLEFLIYFQGNSAPDKSGLPSDRFSAERTGGSVSTLTIQRTQQEDSAVYLCASSLERTAYNSPLHFGNGTRLTVT.

The chain joins TRBV5-4 to TRBJ2-5; TRBD2 might be the D (7 bases). Germline assignment: CDR1 SGHNT and CDR2 YYREEE (reference sequence). There are 16 residues in the CDR3. Trimming removed 6 bases from V and 6 bases from J, with 24 bases in between. This CDR3 is CASTKAGAGDQKTQYF. In nucleotides, the CDR3 is TGTGCCAGCACCAAGGCGGGGGCAGGCGATCAAAAGACCCAGTACTTC.

This clonotype was seen at least ten times. The rearrangement joins TRBV9 to TRBJ2-7; the D gene is possibly TRBD1 (5 bases). V lost 0 bases and J 3 bases, leaving 7 bases between the germline ends. This CDR3 is 13 amino acids long. Germline V lookup: CDR1 SGDLS, CDR2 YYNGEE. CDR3 loop: CASSVDRGYEQYF. In DNA, the CDR3 is TGTGCCAGCAGCGTAGATAGGGGCTACGAGCAGTACTTC.

This clonotype appeared many times. This chain uses TRBV28 with TRBJ2-7, with D tentatively TRBD2 (6 bases). The V end was cut by 5 bases, the J end by 5 bases, with 16 bases between. The CDR3 is made up of 14 amino acids. Germline loops: CDR1 MDHEN, CDR2 SYDVKM. CDR3: CASSEAGTQNEQYF. For the CDR3, the DNA is TGTGCCAGCAGTGAGGCCGGGACTCAGAACGAGCAGTACTTC.

V and J are TRBV7-9 and TRBJ2-7, with 8 bases aligning to TRBD2. The germline gives CDR1 SEHNR, CDR2 FQNEAQ (reference sequence). CDR3 length: 14 amino acids. With V trimmed by 5 bases and J by 3 bases, 6 bases remained unmatched. The CDR3 loop is CASSAKTSVYEQYF. The DNA of the CDR3 is TGTGCCAGCAGCGCCAAGACTAGCGTCTACGAGCAGTACTTC.

Many counts were recorded for this clonotype. V and J are TRBV11-2 and TRBJ2-1; 8 nucleotides line up with TRBD2. The CDR3 has 16 residues. The V gene end was trimmed by 2 bases and the J gene end by 7 bases; junction bases not matched to a gene: 10. Germline V gene data show CDR1 as SGHAT and CDR2 as FQNNGV. The DNA of the CDR3 is TGTGCCAGCAGCTTAACAACTAGCGGACAACCTAATGAGCAGTTCTTC. Protein sequence: CASSLTTSGQPNEQFF. The entire variable domain, with the rest obtained from reference TRBV11-2 and TRBJ2-1, is as follows: EAGVAQSPRYKIIEKRQSVAFWCNPISGHATLYWYQQILGQGPKLLIQFQNNGVVDDSQLPKDRFSAERLKGVDSTLKIQPAKLEDSAVYLCASSLTTSGQPNEQFFGPGTRLTVL.

The CDR3 is CAISESLLAGARDTQYF. CDR3 DNA sequence: TGTGCCATCAGTGAGTCGTTGCTAGCGGGAGCGCGAGATACGCAGTATTTT. The chain joins TRBV10-3 to TRBJ2-3; TRBD2 agrees at 10 bases. CDR1 is ENHRY and CDR2 is SYGVKD in the germline V gene. The CDR3 length is 17 residues. After removal of 0 bases from V and 5 bases from J, the junction contained 8 bases not matched to a gene.